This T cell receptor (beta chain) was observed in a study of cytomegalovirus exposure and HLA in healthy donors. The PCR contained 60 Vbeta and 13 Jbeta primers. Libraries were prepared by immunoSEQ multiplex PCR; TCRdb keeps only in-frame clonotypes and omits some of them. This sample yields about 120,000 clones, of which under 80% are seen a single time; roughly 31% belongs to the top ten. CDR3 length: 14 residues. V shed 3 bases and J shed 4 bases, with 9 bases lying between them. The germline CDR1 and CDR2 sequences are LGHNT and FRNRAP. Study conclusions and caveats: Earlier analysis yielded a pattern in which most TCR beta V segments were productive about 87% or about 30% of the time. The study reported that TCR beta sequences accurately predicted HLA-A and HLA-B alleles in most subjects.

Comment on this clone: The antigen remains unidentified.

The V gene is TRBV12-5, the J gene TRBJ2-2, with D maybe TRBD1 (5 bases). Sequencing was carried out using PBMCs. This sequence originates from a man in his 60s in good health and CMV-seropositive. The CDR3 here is CASGFAGSTGELFF. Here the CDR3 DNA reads TGTGCTAGTGGTTTTGCAGGGTCCACCGGGGAGCTGTTTTTT.